The clone carrying this T cell receptor (beta chain) was seen a few times. The germline CDR1 and CDR2 sequences are SGHRS and YFSETQ. The CDR3 runs to 16 residues. The V end lost 6 bases, the J end lost 1 base, and 19 bases lay between the germline ends. This table comes from immunoSEQ multiplex PCR, and its TCRdb copy is limited to in-frame clones, with some not included. The sample contains about 90,000 clones, 75% to 95% of which appear only once. This sample was included in a study of control samples from healthy donors and cancer patients. The sequence derives from a woman under 30 in good health. Sequencing was performed on blood. This chain links TRBV5-1 with TRBJ1-1; tentatively, D is TRBD1 (5 bases). The CDR3: CASNPAGGTWNTEAFF. CDR3 nucleotide sequence: TGCGCCAGCAACCCTGCGGGAGGGACGTGGAACACTGAAGCTTTCTTT.